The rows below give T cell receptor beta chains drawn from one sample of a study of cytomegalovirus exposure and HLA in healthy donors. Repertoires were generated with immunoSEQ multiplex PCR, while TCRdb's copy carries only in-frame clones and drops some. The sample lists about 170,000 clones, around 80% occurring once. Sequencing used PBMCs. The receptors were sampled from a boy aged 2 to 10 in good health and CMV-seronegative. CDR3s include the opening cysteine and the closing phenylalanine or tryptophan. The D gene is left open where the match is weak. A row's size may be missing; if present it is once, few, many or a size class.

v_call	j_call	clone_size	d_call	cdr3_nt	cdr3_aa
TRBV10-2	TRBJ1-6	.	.	TGCGCCAGCAGCAGGTCTTATAATTCACCCCTCCACTTT	CASSRSYNSPLHF
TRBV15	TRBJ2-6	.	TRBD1	TGTGCCACCAGCAGAGATCCAGGGGGCCGCTCTGGGGCCAACGTCCTGACTTTC	CATSRDPGGRSGANVLTF
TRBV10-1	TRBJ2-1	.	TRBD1	TGCGCCAGCAGTAGCGGACAGGGGGTTGAGCAGTTCTTC	CASSSGQGVEQFF
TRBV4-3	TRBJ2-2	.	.	TGCGCCAGCAGCCAAGTACAACTAGCGAACACCGGGGAGCTGTTTTTT	CASSQVQLANTGELFF
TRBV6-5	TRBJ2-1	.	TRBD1	TGTGCCAGCAGTTACAGCCGGGACAGGGCCTACAATGAGCAGTTCTTC	CASSYSRDRAYNEQFF
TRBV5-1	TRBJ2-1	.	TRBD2	TGCGCCAGCAGCTCTGGACTAGCGGGGAACAATGAGCAGTTCTTC	CASSSGLAGNNEQFF
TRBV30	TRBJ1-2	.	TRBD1	TGTGCCTGGGAGCAGGGGGAAAACTATGGCTACACCTTC	CAWEQGENYGYTF
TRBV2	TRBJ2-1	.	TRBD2	TGTGCCAGCAGTGAAGGGGGACTAGCGGGCAATGAGCAGTTCTTC	CASSEGGLAGNEQFF
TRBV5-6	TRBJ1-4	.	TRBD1	TGTGCCAGCAGCTCCCGACAGGGGATAGGTGAAAAACTGTTTTTT	CASSSRQGIGEKLFF
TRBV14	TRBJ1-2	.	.	TGTGCCAGCAGCCAGACACGGACAGATGGCTACACCTTC	CASSQTRTDGYTF
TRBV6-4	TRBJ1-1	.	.	TGTGCCAGCAGTCGGGCAGGGGAGAACACTGAAGCTTTCTTT	CASSRAGENTEAFF
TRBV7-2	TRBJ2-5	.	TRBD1	TGTGCCAGCGGCAAGGGCACAGGGGGTTATATGGAGACCCAGTACTTC	CASGKGTGGYMETQYF
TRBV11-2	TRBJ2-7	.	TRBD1	TGTGCCAGCAGCCTCCGGGACAGTTACGAGCAGTACTTC	CASSLRDSYEQYF
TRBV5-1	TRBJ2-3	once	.	TGCGCCAGCAGGACAGGTGATACGCAGTATTTT	CASRTGDTQYF
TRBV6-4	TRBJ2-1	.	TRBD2	TGTGCCAGCATCGTACTAGCGGGGGCTCATGAGCAGTTCTTC	CASIVLAGAHEQFF
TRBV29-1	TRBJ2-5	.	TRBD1	TGCAGCGTTGAGACAGGGGGTCGTCGGACCCAGTACTTC	CSVETGGRRTQYF
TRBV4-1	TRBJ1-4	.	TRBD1	TGCGCCAGCAGCTTCGAACAGGGGGCCGTTGAAAAACTGTTTTTT	CASSFEQGAVEKLFF
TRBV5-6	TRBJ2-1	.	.	TGTGCCAGCAGCTTGCGGGGGGCGGGAATAAATGAGCAGTTCTTC	CASSLRGAGINEQFF
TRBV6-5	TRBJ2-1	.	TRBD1	TGTGCCAGCAGTTTTACAGGGGTTAGGAATGAGCAGTTCTTC	CASSFTGVRNEQFF
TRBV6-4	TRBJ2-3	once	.	TGTGCCAGCAGTCCCGGTGTTGCTGATACGCAGTATTTT	CASSPGVADTQYF
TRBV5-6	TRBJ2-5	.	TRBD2	TGTGCCAGCAGCTTGACTAGCGGGGGGGCCCGGGAGACCCAGTACTTC	CASSLTSGGARETQYF
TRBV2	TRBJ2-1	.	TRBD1	TGTGCCAGCAGCTACGGACAGGCGGCGTACAATGAGCAGTTCTTC	CASSYGQAAYNEQFF
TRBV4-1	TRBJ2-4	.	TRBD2	TGCGCCAGCAGCCAAGAGGTCTTGGGAGGGGTAGCCAAAAACATTCAGTACTTC	CASSQEVLGGVAKNIQYF
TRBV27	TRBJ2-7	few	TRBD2	TGTGCCAGCAGGAAAGCGGGAGGATCCTACGAGCAGTACTTC	CASRKAGGSYEQYF
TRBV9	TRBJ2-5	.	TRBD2	TGTGCCAGCAGCGTAGTTGGGGAGGGAGAGACCCAGTACTTC	CASSVVGEGETQYF
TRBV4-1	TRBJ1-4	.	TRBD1	TGCGCCAGCAGCCAAGACAGGGGGTCTACTAATGAAAAACTGTTTTTT	CASSQDRGSTNEKLFF
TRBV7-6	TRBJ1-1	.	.	TGTGCCAGCAGCTTAGAGGGGGACACTGAAGCTTTCTTT	CASSLEGDTEAFF
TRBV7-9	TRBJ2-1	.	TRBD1	TGTGCCAGCTCGCGGGACAGGGGAATCTATGAGCAGTTCTTC	CASSRDRGIYEQFF
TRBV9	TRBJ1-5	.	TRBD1	TGTGCCAGCAGCGCCCAGGGGGGTGGGGGGCCCCAGCATTTT	CASSAQGGGGPQHF
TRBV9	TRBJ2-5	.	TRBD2	TGTGCCAGCAGCGAGGGAAGCGGGACCCAAGAGACCCAGTACTTC	CASSEGSGTQETQYF
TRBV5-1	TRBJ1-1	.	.	TGCGCCAGCACTCTGTTGGAGGGCACTGAAGCTTTCTTT	CASTLLEGTEAFF
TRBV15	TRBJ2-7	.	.	TGTGCCACCAGCAGAGATACCTACGAGCAGTACTTC	CATSRDTYEQYF
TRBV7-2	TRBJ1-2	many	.	TGTGCCAGCAGCTTATGGCACTATGGCTACACCTTC	CASSLWHYGYTF
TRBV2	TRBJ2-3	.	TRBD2	TGTGCCAGCAGTTCGGGACTAGCGGTCACAGATACGCAGTATTTT	CASSSGLAVTDTQYF
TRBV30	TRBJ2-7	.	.	TGTGCCTGTACGATATCAGGGGAACGATGGCAGTACTTC	CACTISGERWQYF
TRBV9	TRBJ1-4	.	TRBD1	TGTGCCAGCAGCGTAGGGACAGGGAGTGAAAAACTGTTTTTT	CASSVGTGSEKLFF
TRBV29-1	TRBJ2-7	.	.	TGCAGCGTGACGATCAACCCTCCTAGCTACGAGCAGTACTTC	CSVTINPPSYEQYF
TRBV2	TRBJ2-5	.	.	TGTGCCAGCAGTGAAATGGGCGGGGTGGAGACCCAGTACTTC	CASSEMGGVETQYF
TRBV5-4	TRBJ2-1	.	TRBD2	TGTGCCAGCAGCAAGTCTCTAGCGGGGAGGGCGGCCTACAATGAGCAGTTCTTC	CASSKSLAGRAAYNEQFF
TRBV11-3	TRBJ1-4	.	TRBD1	TGTGCCAGCAGCCCAGGACAGGGGGTAACTAATGAAAAACTGTTTTTT	CASSPGQGVTNEKLFF
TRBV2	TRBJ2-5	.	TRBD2	TGTGCCAGCAGTGAAAGGGGAGGGTTAGAGACCCAGTACTTC	CASSERGGLETQYF
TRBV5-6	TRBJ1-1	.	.	TGTGCCAGCAGCTTTAGGGGACGCAGGGGCCTGGGGATGAACACTGAAGCTTTCTTT	CASSFRGRRGLGMNTEAFF
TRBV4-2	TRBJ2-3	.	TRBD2	TGTGCCAGCAGCCAAGATGGGGCGGGAGGGGGCACAGATACGCAGTATTTT	CASSQDGAGGGTDTQYF
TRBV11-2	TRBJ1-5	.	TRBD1	TGTGCCAGCAGCCAACAGGGGGGAAGCAATCAGCCCCAGCATTTT	CASSQQGGSNQPQHF
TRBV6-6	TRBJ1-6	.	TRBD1	TGTGCCAGCAGAGGAGGGACAGACTCCTATAATTCACCCCTCCACTTT	CASRGGTDSYNSPLHF
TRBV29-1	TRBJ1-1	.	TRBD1	TGCAGCGTTGCCAGGGACAGGGGGCTATCTGAAGCTTTCTTT	CSVARDRGLSEAFF
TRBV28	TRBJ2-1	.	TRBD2	TGTGCCAGCAGTGGGGGACTAGCAGCGACTAGGGATGAGCAGTTCTTC	CASSGGLAATRDEQFF
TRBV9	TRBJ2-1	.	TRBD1	TGTGCCAGCAGCAAGGGACAGGGGGGGTATGATGAGCAGTTCTTC	CASSKGQGGYDEQFF
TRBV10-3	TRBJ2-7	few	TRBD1	TGTGCCATCAGCCCCGGGACAGGGGAAAAGCAGTACTTC	CAISPGTGEKQYF
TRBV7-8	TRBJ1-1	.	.	TGTGCCAGCAGCGCACCGGGGATCATGAACACTGAAGCTTTCTTT	CASSAPGIMNTEAFF
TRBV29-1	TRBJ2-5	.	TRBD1	TGCAGCGCCTCGGACAGGGAGACCCAGTACTTC	CSASDRETQYF
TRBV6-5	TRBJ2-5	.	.	TGTGCCAGCAGTTACTCGCAGGGAGGTGGGGAGACCCAGTACTTC	CASSYSQGGGETQYF
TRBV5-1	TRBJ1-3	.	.	TGCGCCAGCAGCGTCTCAGGGGAAACTGGAAACACCATATATTTT	CASSVSGETGNTIYF
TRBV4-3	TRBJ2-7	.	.	TGCGCCAGCAGCCAAGAGAGTTCCAGGGCGATCCACGAGCAGTACTTC	CASSQESSRAIHEQYF
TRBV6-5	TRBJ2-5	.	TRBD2	TGTGCCAGCAGTTACGCACAAGCGGGAGGGCAAGAGACCCAGTACTTC	CASSYAQAGGQETQYF
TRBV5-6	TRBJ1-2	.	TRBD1	TGTGCCAGCAGCCCCGGACAGGGGACCTATGGCTACACCTTC	CASSPGQGTYGYTF
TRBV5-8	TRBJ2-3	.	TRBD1	TGTGCCAGCAGCCGGACAGGAAGTGTGAACACAGATACGCAGTATTTT	CASSRTGSVNTDTQYF